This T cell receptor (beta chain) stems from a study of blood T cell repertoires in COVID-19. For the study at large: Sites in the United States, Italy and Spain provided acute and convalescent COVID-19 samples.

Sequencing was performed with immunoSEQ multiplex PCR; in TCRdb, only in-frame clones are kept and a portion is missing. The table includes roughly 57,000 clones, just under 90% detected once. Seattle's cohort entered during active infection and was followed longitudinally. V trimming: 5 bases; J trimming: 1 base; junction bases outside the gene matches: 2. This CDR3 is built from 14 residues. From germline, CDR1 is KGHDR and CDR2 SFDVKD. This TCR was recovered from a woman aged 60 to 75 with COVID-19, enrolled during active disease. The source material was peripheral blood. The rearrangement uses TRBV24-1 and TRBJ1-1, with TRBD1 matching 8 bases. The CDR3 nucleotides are TGTGCCACCAGTGGGACAGGGCGGAACACTGAAGCTTTCTTT. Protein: CATSGTGRNTEAFF.